This entry lists 18 T cell receptor beta chains sequenced from one sample in a study of blood T cell repertoires in COVID-19. The assay was immunoSEQ multiplex PCR, and TCRdb's table has in-frame clones only and misses some. The sample includes 200,000 to 300,000 clones, approximately 85% of them seen just once. Sequencing was carried out using peripheral blood. The source of these receptors is a man between 45 and 60 years old with COVID-19, enrolled during active disease.

Concerning this clone: A junction end diverges from the germline sequence, so it may reflect a read error. The genes are TRBV5-5 and TRBJ1-2, with TRBD1 matching 7 bases. CDR1 is SGHKS and CDR2 is YYEKEE in the germline V gene (reference sequence). This CDR3 has 13 residues. The CDR3 loop is CASSPPRDSPISF. The CDR3 region has the DNA TGTGCCAGCAGCCCCCCCAGGGACAGCCCTATATCCTTC.

The chain couples TRBV18 to TRBJ1-1; 7 bases align to TRBD1. V was clipped by 3 bases and J by 1 base; unmatched bases: 5. The CDR3 is 15 residues long. Germline V gives CDR1 KGHSH, CDR2 LQKENI. The CDR3 DNA is TGTGCCAGCTCACCGACTACAGGGGCGAACACTGAAGCTTTCTTT. Translated, it gives CASSPTTGANTEAFF.

This chain joins TRBV4-1 and TRBJ1-1, with a possible D match to TRBD1 (5 bases). This CDR3 is 16 amino acids long. CDR1 and CDR2 from the germline V gene are MGHRA and YSYEKL. The V end was cut by 3 bases, the J end by 4 bases, with 18 bases between. The CDR3 reads CASSHPGGTVGTEAFF. DNA for the CDR3: TGCGCCAGCAGCCATCCTGGGGGGACGGTCGGCACTGAAGCTTTCTTT.

This clone occurred once. The chain has TRBV24-1 and TRBJ1-5, with 7 bases lining up with TRBD1. Trimming at V came to 4 bases and at J to 6 bases, leaving 8 bases not matched to a gene. The CDR3 covers 15 residues. The V gene's germline CDR1 is KGHDR and CDR2 SFDVKD. This CDR3 is CATSDRGQSGQPQHF. CDR3 DNA sequence: TGTGCCACCAGTGACCGGGGACAGAGTGGTCAGCCCCAGCATTTT.

The chain combines TRBV6-2 or TRBV6-3 with TRBJ2-7; 7 nucleotides align to TRBD2. The germline V gene encodes CDR1 MNHEY and CDR2 SVGEGT. Trimming took 4 bases from V and 0 from J; bases not matched to a gene: 3. The length of the CDR3 is 14 residues. CDR3 sequence reads: CASSFPGGSYEQYF. The CDR3 DNA follows: TGTGCCAGCAGTTTCCCGGGGGGCTCCTACGAGCAGTACTTC.

This chain connects TRBV28 to TRBJ1-5; 9 bases line up with TRBD1. Germline CDR1 reads MDHEN; CDR2 reads SYDVKM. The CDR3 runs 17 residues. Unmatched junction bases numbered 10, after V lost 7 bases and J lost 0 bases. The CDR3: CASKIDRGDYSNQPQHF. As DNA, the CDR3 is TGTGCCAGCAAAATTGACAGGGGGGATTATAGCAATCAGCCCCAGCATTTT.

The V call is TRBV6-5, the J call TRBJ1-4, with a possible D match to TRBD1 (5 bases). The CDR3 spans 12 residues. V was clipped by 6 bases and J by 6 bases, with 8 bases between them. Per the germline V gene, CDR1 is MNHEY and CDR2 is SVGAGI. In DNA form, the CDR3 reads TGTGCCAGCAGGGGGCAGGATGAAAAACTGTTTTTT. Protein product: CASRGQDEKLFF.

CDR3 sequence reads: CASSLSYQPQHF. The CDR3 DNA is TGTGCCAGCAGCCTATCTTATCAGCCCCAGCATTTT. The V call is TRBV28, the J call TRBJ1-5; no reliable D call. Between the trimmed V and J ends, which lost 6 bases and 5 bases, there was a span of 8 bases. The CDR3 has 12 amino acids. CDR1 is MDHEN, CDR2 SYDVKM, per germline.

The chain recombines TRBV5-4 with TRBJ2-5; TRBD1 matches at 8 bases. Germline values: CDR1 SGHNT, CDR2 YYREEE (reference sequence). The CDR3 spans 15 residues. Trimming took 0 bases from V and 1 from J; bases not matched to a gene: 2. The chain's CDR3 is CASSLDQGAQETQYF. In DNA, the CDR3 is TGTGCCAGCAGCTTGGATCAGGGGGCCCAAGAGACCCAGTACTTC.

V is TRBV6-5 and J is TRBJ1-4, with TRBD1 as a possible D gene (5 bases). The CDR3 is made up of 13 amino acids. Germline CDR1 MNHEY, CDR2 SVGAGI. Trimming stripped 7 bases from V and 5 bases from J, with 11 bases between. CDR3 loop: CASNGQTNEKLFF. In nucleotides, the CDR3 is TGTGCCAGCAATGGACAAACCAATGAAAAACTGTTTTTT.

The genes are TRBV10-3 and TRBJ1-1; TRBD1 aligns across 7 bases. Unmatched junction bases numbered 14, after V lost 6 bases and J lost 1 base. Germline CDR1 and CDR2: ENHRY and SYGVKD. The CDR3 runs 17 residues. The CDR3: CAISRGQSPMRNTEAFF. The CDR3 DNA reads as TGTGCCATCAGCAGGGGACAGTCCCCTATGAGGAACACTGAAGCTTTCTTT.

This clone appeared a few times. The gene calls are TRBV5-1 and TRBJ1-4; D possibly corresponds to TRBD1 (5 bases). The CDR3 spans 14 residues. Looked up from germline, CDR1 is SGHRS and CDR2 is YFSETQ. V lost 3 bases to trimming and J lost 2 bases, with 8 bases between them. The CDR3 coding sequence is TGCGCCAGCAGCTCCAGGGCGACTAATGAAAAACTGTTTTTT. Protein sequence: CASSSRATNEKLFF.

V gene TRBV18 combines with J gene TRBJ2-4; D might be TRBD1 (5 bases). The germline CDR1 and CDR2 sequences are KGHSH and LQKENI. The CDR3 spans 13 residues. Trimming pared 2 bases from V and 4 bases from J, leaving 6 bases between. The CDR3 DNA is TGTGCCAGCTCACCAGCAGGGAAAAACATTCAGTACTTC. Amino acids: CASSPAGKNIQYF.

The chain recombines TRBV29-1 with TRBJ2-1; D may be TRBD2 (5 bases). V lost 7 bases and J lost 8, with 15 bases in between. The CDR3 is 12 amino acids. The germline V gene encodes CDR1 SQVTM and CDR2 ANQGSEA. The CDR3 nucleotides read TGCAGCGAAACCTCTTTTAGCGATGAGCAGTTCTTC. This encodes CSETSFSDEQFF.

The CDR3 sequence is CASSERRTGVYSNQPQHF. CDR3 nucleotide sequence: TGTGCCAGCAGTGAAAGGCGGACAGGGGTTTATAGCAATCAGCCCCAGCATTTT. This chain joins TRBV6-1 and TRBJ1-5; 9 nucleotides agree with TRBD1. Losses at the gene ends were 2 bases for V and 0 bases for J; bases not matched to a gene: 8. CDR1 is MNHNS, CDR2 SASEGT, per germline. The CDR3 runs to 18 residues.

The chain uses TRBV30 and TRBJ2-3, with 12 positions matching TRBD2. V shed 4 bases and J 1 base; nucleotides not matched to a gene: 3. Germline values: CDR1 GTSNPN, CDR2 SVGIG (reference sequence). This CDR3 is 15 amino acids long. CDR3 protein: CAWNRLAGGTDTQYF. For the CDR3, the DNA is TGTGCCTGGAACCGACTAGCGGGGGGCACAGATACGCAGTATTTT.

The chain has TRBV2 and TRBJ1-5, with D tentatively TRBD1 (5 bases). CDR1 is SNHLY and CDR2 is FYNNEI in the germline V gene. This CDR3 comprises 16 residues. V was trimmed by 3 bases and J by 6 bases, leaving 18 bases between them. The CDR3 bases are TGTGCCAGCAGTGAGGGGCTTGGGGCAGGGATTCAGCCCCAGCATTTT. Protein: CASSEGLGAGIQPQHF. The complete variable domain, with remaining parts taken from reference TRBV2 and TRBJ1-5, reads EPEVTQTPSHQVTQMGQEVILRCVPISNHLYFYWYRQILGQKVEFLVSFYNNEISEKSEIFDDQFSVERPDGSNFTLKIRSTKLEDSAMYFCASSEGLGAGIQPQHFGDGTRLSIL.

The chain joins TRBV3-1 (or the pseudogene TRBV3-2) to TRBJ2-1; tentatively, D is TRBD2 (5 bases). The length of the CDR3 is 12 residues. Germline values: CDR1 LGHDT, CDR2 YNNKEL (reference sequence). Trimming stripped 10 bases from V and 6 bases from J, with 13 bases between. CDR3: CATGGGFNEQFF. CDR3 DNA: TGTGCCACCGGAGGTGGGTTCAATGAGCAGTTCTTC.